This TCR beta chain was recovered during a study of OX40 agonist ivuxolimab in advanced cancers. Points from the study as a whole: CD4+ and CD8+ T cells in blood underwent clonal expansion by week 6 at 0.1 to 3.0 mg/kg.

Sequencing was performed with immunoSEQ multiplex PCR; in TCRdb, only in-frame clones are kept and a portion is missing. Of more than 75,000 clones listed, roughly 85% are singletons. Details on this clone: Its antigen is unidentified.

The CDR3 has 16 amino acids. Germline V gene sequence: CDR1 SGHTA, CDR2 FQGNSA. V trimming: 5 bases; J trimming: 2 bases; junction bases outside the gene matches: 6. With baseline, cycle 4 day 1, and cycle 7 day 1 as timepoints, blood was sampled. This clonotype was sampled from an adult with an advanced solid tumor such as melanoma, head and neck, liver or kidney cancer. The sample here was CD4+ or CD8+ T cells sorted from blood, taken in a trial of the OX40 agonist ivuxolimab. The chain joins TRBV7-2 to TRBJ2-7; 13 bases match TRBD2. The CDR3 region has the DNA TGTGCCAGCAGCCTAACTAGCGGGGGGGGAACCTACGAGCAGTACTTC. It translates to CASSLTSGGGTYEQYF. Based on the CDR3 plus reference TRBV7-2 and TRBJ2-7, the full variable domain is GAGVSQSPSNKVTEKGKDVELRCDPISGHTALYWYRQSLGQGLEFLIYFQGNSAPDKSGLPSDRFSAERTGGSVSTLTIQRTQQEDSAVYLCASSLTSGGGTYEQYFGPGTRLTVT.